This T cell receptor beta chain was obtained from a study of blood T cell repertoires in COVID-19. Overall study context: Donors in the United States, Italy and Spain gave samples during acute or convalescent COVID-19. Nucleic acid was either cDNA or gDNA, and it came from T cells, B-cell-depleted T cells, or PBMCs.

Per the original methods: Scientists estimated how many nucleated cells there were by amplifying reference gene primers. Data came from immunoSEQ multiplex PCR; TCRdb stores just in-frame clones and leaves some out. V and J calls and clone size are given by that table; D and trimming were obtained from the DNA. The sample lists some 58,000 clones, over 70% seen once, with 32% in the top ten. The CDR3 spans 14 residues. Germline values: CDR1 SGHNT, CDR2 YYREEE (reference sequence). The V gene lost 3 bases and the J gene lost 8 bases, with 15 bases spanning the gap. The sample comprised peripheral blood. The origin of this receptor is a human donor in a cohort sampled during active COVID-19. The chain recombines TRBV5-4 with TRBJ2-1; tentatively, D is TRBD1 (6 bases). CDR3 region: CASSSRLQGDEQFF. CDR3 DNA sequence: TGTGCCAGCAGCTCCCGCTTACAGGGCGATGAGCAGTTCTTC. The entire variable domain, with the rest obtained from reference TRBV5-4 and TRBJ2-1, is as follows: ETGVTQSPTHLIKTRGQQVTLRCSSQSGHNTVSWYQQALGQGPQFIFQYYREEENGRGNFPPRFSGLQFPNYSSELNVNALELDDSALYLCASSSRLQGDEQFFGPGTRLTVL.